Shown below are 27 T cell receptor beta chains from a single sample sequenced in a study of shared clonotypes between healthy human individuals. Only in-frame clones appear in the TCRdb table, and some are missing; sequencing was by immunoSEQ multiplex PCR. The profile shows approximately 2.5 million clones, about 92% of them singletons. Input material: naive CD4+ T cells sorted from blood. Subset in this sample: CD45RA+ positively selected. Source of these receptors: a man aged 18 to 35 in good health.

The rearrangement links TRBV6-1 to TRBJ1-1, with TRBD1 matching 9 bases. The CDR3 length is 15 residues. J gave up 4 bases and V 5 bases, and 8 bases lay outside the gene matches. Germline CDR1 is MNHNS and CDR2 is SASEGT. CDR3 DNA sequence: TGTGCCAGCAGTCCACAGGGGGCGCGAGGCACTGAAGCTTTCTTT. Translated: CASSPQGARGTEAFF.

The V gene is TRBV7-2, the J gene TRBJ2-3; 13 nucleotides match TRBD2. V trimming: 5 bases; J trimming: 0 bases; junction bases outside the gene matches: 8. CDR1 SGHTA and CDR2 FQGNSA come from the germline V gene. There are 18 residues in the CDR3. For the CDR3, the DNA is TGTGCCAGCAGCCTAAGACTAGCGGGGGGATCAAGCACAGATACGCAGTATTTT. It encodes CASSLRLAGGSSTDTQYF.

The chain has TRBV5-6 and TRBJ2-7; a possible D gene is TRBD2 (5 bases). V was pared by 1 base and J by 2 bases, with 16 bases between. The CDR3 runs 16 residues. CDR1 is SGHDT and CDR2 is YYEEEE in the germline V gene. The CDR3 here is CASSLFPERSAYEQYF. The CDR3, as DNA: TGTGCCAGCAGCTTGTTCCCCGAGCGGAGCGCCTACGAGCAGTACTTC.

The chain combines TRBV28 with TRBJ2-7; D is perhaps TRBD1 (6 bases). The CDR3 extends over 14 amino acids. CDR1 and CDR2 from the germline V gene are MDHEN and SYDVKM. V was clipped by 5 bases and J by 0 bases, with 11 bases between them. The CDR3: CASSRTGISYEQYF. CDR3 coding DNA: TGTGCCAGCAGTCGCACAGGGATCTCCTACGAGCAGTACTTC.

The chain recombines TRBV5-1 with TRBJ2-5; possible D gene TRBD2, 6 bases. Germline-derived CDR1 and CDR2 are SGHRS and YFSETQ. The length of the CDR3 is 16 residues. V dropped 0 bases and J dropped 1 base, with 13 bases sitting between them. The CDR3 DNA sequence: TGCGCCAGCAGCTTGGGCCCAGCGGGTTCCCAAGAGACCCAGTACTTC. Translating gives CASSLGPAGSQETQYF.

The V gene is TRBV7-2, the J gene TRBJ2-3, with D possibly matching TRBD1 (6 bases). This CDR3 is 17 amino acids long. CDR1 is SGHTA, CDR2 FQGNSA, per germline. V was pared by 1 base and J by 2 bases, with 16 bases between. CDR3: CASSLEQGSPPTDTQYF. The CDR3 DNA reads TGTGCCAGCAGCTTAGAACAGGGAAGCCCTCCCACAGATACGCAGTATTTT.

The chain recombines TRBV6-6 with TRBJ2-1; tentatively, D is TRBD2 (5 bases). The CDR3 is 16 amino acids. With 7 bases removed from V and 0 bases from J, the gap between germline ends came to 16 bases. The germline gives CDR1 MNHNY, CDR2 SVGAGI (reference sequence). CDR3 nucleotide sequence: TGTGCCAGCACCCAAACCACGGGAAGCTCCTACAATGAGCAGTTCTTC. This translates into CASTQTTGSSYNEQFF.

V usage is TRBV2 and J usage is TRBJ1-1; D is unclear. The V end was cut by 6 bases, the J end by 0 bases, with 11 bases between. This CDR3 contains 14 residues. The germline V gene has CDR1 SNHLY and CDR2 FYNNEI. CDR3 bases: TGTGCCAGCAGGCACCGTTTCATGAACACTGAAGCTTTCTTT. Its translation is CASRHRFMNTEAFF.

This clone was seen once. CDR3 in amino acids: CAWSPGQLSSGNTIYF. The CDR3, as DNA: TGTGCCTGGAGTCCGGGTCAGTTATCCTCTGGAAACACCATATATTTT. This chain connects TRBV30 to TRBJ1-3, with D hard to call. The CDR3 sequence is 16 residues long. The V end lost 2 bases, the J end lost 0 bases, and 14 bases lay between the germline ends. Germline V gene data show CDR1 as GTSNPN and CDR2 as SVGIG (reference sequence).

V gene TRBV19 combines with J gene TRBJ2-7; 10 nucleotides agree with TRBD1. Germline CDR1 LNHDA, CDR2 SQIVND (reference sequence). V gave up 6 bases and J gave up 5 bases; unmatched junction bases: 4. The CDR3 covers 13 residues. This chain's CDR3 is CASRGQGGHEQYF. CDR3 DNA sequence: TGTGCCAGTAGAGGACAGGGGGGGCACGAGCAGTACTTC.

The chain recombines TRBV7-6 with TRBJ2-4, with a tentative D call TRBD2 (5 bases). Germline CDR1 is SGHVS and CDR2 is FNYEAQ. V was pared by 0 bases and J by 3 bases, with 12 bases between. The CDR3 is 16 amino acids. This CDR3 reads CASSLARAEDKNIQYF. CDR3 sequence (DNA): TGTGCCAGCAGCTTAGCGCGGGCAGAAGACAAAAACATTCAGTACTTC. The complete variable domain, with remaining parts taken from reference TRBV7-6 and TRBJ2-4, reads GAGVSQSPRYKVTKRGQDVALRCDPISGHVSLYWYRQALGQGPEFLTYFNYEAQQDKSGLPNDRFSAERPEGSISTLTIQRTEQRDSAMYRCASSLARAEDKNIQYFGAGTRLSVL.

As for this clone: Other DNA sequences within the sample encode an identical CDR3. The CDR3, as DNA: TGTGCCAGCAGCGTCGGACGGGTGAACACTGAAGCTTTCTTT. Translated, it gives CASSVGRVNTEAFF. This chain uses TRBV9 with TRBJ1-1; D remains unclear. The CDR3 has 14 residues. V shed 2 bases and J shed 0 bases, with 8 bases lying between them. The germline CDR1 and CDR2 sequences are SGDLS and YYNGEE.

The chain combines TRBV10-1 with TRBJ2-7, with TRBD1 identical over 12 bases. CDR1 is WNHNN, CDR2 SYGVQD, per germline (reference sequence). The V gene end was trimmed by 0 bases and the J gene end by 6 bases; junction bases not matched to a gene: 6. This CDR3 spans 16 amino acids. The CDR3 DNA sequence: TGCGCCAGCAGTGAGTCGGCGGGACAGGGGGCCTTCGAGCAGTACTTC. It encodes CASSESAGQGAFEQYF.

The chain combines TRBV19 with TRBJ2-5; D is ambiguous. CDR1 is LNHDA and CDR2 is SQIVND in the germline V gene (reference sequence). The CDR3 is 13 residues long. V gave up 4 bases and J gave up 5 bases, with 11 bases separating them. The CDR3 spells CASSTTGRETQYF. The CDR3 DNA is TGTGCCAGTAGTACGACCGGTCGGGAGACCCAGTACTTC.

The genes are TRBV4-3 and TRBJ2-1, with 9 bases that match TRBD1. The CDR3 is 14 residues long. Germline trimming cut 2 bases from V and 6 bases from J; bases unmatched to any gene: 2. The germline V gene encodes CDR1 LGHNA and CDR2 YSLEER. CDR3 coding DNA: TGCGCCAGCAGCCAACGGGACAGGGTCAATGAGCAGTTCTTC. Its protein product is CASSQRDRVNEQFF.

This chain joins TRBV5-4 and TRBJ2-6; no definite D call. V was pared by 0 bases and J by 2 bases, with 6 bases between. The CDR3 length is 15 residues. Germline-derived CDR1 and CDR2 are SGHNT and YYREEE (reference sequence). The CDR3 coding sequence is TGTGCCAGCAGCTTGGAACGAACTGGGGCCAACGTCCTGACTTTC. Translated: CASSLERTGANVLTF.

The chain employs TRBV25-1 and TRBJ1-2, with 7 positions matching TRBD1. J lost 5 bases, V lost 2 bases, and 5 bases had no gene match. Germline V gene sequence: CDR1 MGHDK, CDR2 SYGVNS. The CDR3 is made up of 14 amino acids. The CDR3 sequence is CASSEQGTVYGYTF. CDR3 coding DNA: TGTGCCAGCAGTGAACAAGGGACAGTATATGGCTACACCTTC.

The chain joins TRBV5-1 to TRBJ2-6; D is unresolved. The length of the CDR3 is 16 residues. Looked up from germline, CDR1 is SGHRS and CDR2 is YFSETQ. V lost 6 bases to trimming and J lost 0 bases, with 13 bases between them. CDR3 nucleotides: TGCGCCAGCACCCCCCTCCGCAGCTCTGGGGCCAACGTCCTGACTTTC. Translation gives CASTPLRSSGANVLTF.

The genes are TRBV2 and TRBJ2-2; the match to TRBD1 covers 7 bases. The trim removed 4 bases at V and 9 bases at J, leaving 5 bases unmatched. This CDR3 has 13 residues. The V gene's germline CDR1 is SNHLY and CDR2 FYNNEI. The CDR3 region is CASSGRQGRELFF. DNA for the CDR3: TGTGCCAGCAGTGGGCGACAGGGAAGGGAGCTGTTTTTT.

The sample holds a few counts of this clone. V gene TRBV6-5 combines with J gene TRBJ1-2; 7 positions match TRBD1. Looked up from germline, CDR1 is MNHEY and CDR2 is SVGAGI. The length of the CDR3 is 14 residues. The V segment lost 5 bases and the J segment 10 bases; nucleotides outside the gene matches: 13. Written as DNA, the CDR3 is TGTGCCAGCAGTCCAAGCTGGGACAGTCCTTTCTACACCTTC. It encodes CASSPSWDSPFYTF.

The V call is TRBV5-4, the J call TRBJ2-3; TRBD2 is a possible D gene (6 bases). Germline CDR1 reads SGHNT; CDR2 reads YYREEE (reference sequence). Trimming stripped 3 bases from V and 1 base from J, with 6 bases between. This CDR3 has 13 amino acids. In DNA form, the CDR3 reads TGTGCCAGCAGCTGGGGGGGCACAGATACGCAGTATTTT. Its protein product is CASSWGGTDTQYF.

This rearrangement joins TRBV27 to TRBJ2-3; no reliable D call. The germline V gene encodes CDR1 MNHEY and CDR2 SMNVEV (reference sequence). V lost 4 bases to trimming and J lost 2 bases, with 7 bases between them. The CDR3 is 13 residues long. CDR3 nucleotide sequence: TGTGCCAGCAGTTGGCTACCCACAGATACGCAGTATTTT. It translates to CASSWLPTDTQYF.

The CDR3 DNA reads TGTGCCAGTACTAGGACTAGCGGCTACACCGGGGAGCTGTTTTTT. Its translation is CASTRTSGYTGELFF. This rearrangement joins TRBV19 to TRBJ2-2; 10 bases fit TRBD2. CDR3 length equals 15 residues. The V segment lost 7 bases and the J segment 3 bases; nucleotides outside the gene matches: 5. Germline V gene data show CDR1 as LNHDA and CDR2 as SQIVND (reference sequence).

As for this clone: The sample holds other DNA sequences that translate to the same CDR3. This chain connects TRBV5-1 to TRBJ2-7; TRBD1 matches 8 bases. The CDR3 covers 14 residues. After removal of 3 bases from V and 2 bases from J, the junction contained 4 bases not matched to a gene. Germline assignment: CDR1 SGHRS and CDR2 YFSETQ. CDR3 in amino acids: CASSYDRGPYEQYF. The CDR3 nucleotides are TGCGCCAGCAGCTACGACAGGGGCCCCTACGAGCAGTACTTC.

V is TRBV5-1 and J is TRBJ2-3; TRBD2 matches 12 bases. Per germline, CDR1 SGHRS and CDR2 YFSETQ. CDR3 length equals 16 residues. Losses at the gene ends were 2 bases for V and 4 bases for J; bases not matched to a gene: 5. The CDR3 loop reads CASSFALAGGPDTQYF. Here the CDR3 DNA reads TGCGCCAGCAGCTTCGCTCTAGCGGGAGGGCCAGATACGCAGTATTTT.

The V gene is TRBV28, the J gene TRBJ1-4, with a possible D match to TRBD1 (5 bases). The CDR3 is 15 amino acids. Trimming took off 3 bases at V and 7 bases at J, with 15 bases between the two ends. Germline V CDR1 and CDR2: MDHEN, SYDVKM. This CDR3 is CASSFLSQGREKLFF. The CDR3 nucleotides are TGTGCCAGCAGTTTCTTAAGTCAGGGTCGTGAAAAACTGTTTTTT.

The rearrangement joins TRBV27 to TRBJ1-6; no clear D gene. The CDR3 runs to 15 residues. Germline V gives CDR1 MNHEY, CDR2 SMNVEV (reference sequence). V dropped 3 bases and J dropped 1 base, with 7 bases sitting between them. CDR3 in amino acids: CASSFPRSYNSPLHF. In nucleotides, the CDR3 is TGTGCCAGCAGTTTCCCACGGTCCTATAATTCACCCCTCCACTTT.